This T cell receptor beta chain was sequenced for a study of neurological immune-mediated disorders. General study findings and limits: In HTLV-1-associated myelopathy, TCR clonal expansion was greatest, and in multiple sclerosis it was least, below healthy controls.

The germline gives CDR1 SGHVS, CDR2 FNYEAQ. With 0 bases clipped from V and 0 bases from J, the junction kept 10 bases outside the gene matches. The CDR3 has 19 residues. The cDNA came from 5'RACE with 10-nucleotide random UMIs. Per sequencing run, 15-18 subjects together gave over 190 million TCR-beta sequences. TCRdb recomputed calls from the 5' RACE reads with MiXCR, one row per CDR3 protein. The sample lists more than 45,000 distinct CDR3 sequences; about a tenth were seen once. For the unsorted libraries, 2 million PBMCs stored at -80 C served as input. As regards this clonotype: Its antigen is as yet unknown.

The rearrangement joins TRBV7-6 to TRBJ2-3, with 9 bases lining up with TRBD2. The sequenced sample was PBMCs. This clonotype was sampled from a woman aged 40-49 years with HTLV-1-associated myelopathy (HAM/TSP). The CDR3 spells CASSLAPSGGIGSTDTQYF. The CDR3 coding sequence is TGTGCCAGCAGCTTAGCGCCCAGCGGGGGGATTGGTAGCACAGATACGCAGTATTTT.